A selection of T cell receptor beta chains follows, all from one sample in a study of CD8 T cells in ankylosing spondylitis. TCRdb itself ran the 5' RACE reads through MiXCR, one entry per CDR3 protein. The table has about 350,000 distinct CDR3 sequences, 20% seen once. The source material was blood, either unsorted or a sorted T cell fraction (not recorded which). These receptors came from a male donor with ankylosing spondylitis or in good health (not recorded which). Both conserved end residues are part of each CDR3. The D gene is left open where the match is weak. Only some rows state a clone size, as once, few, many or a class for expanded clones.

D gene | J gene | clone size | V gene | CDR3 DNA | CDR3 protein
TRBD1 | TRBJ2-5 | few | TRBV12-3/TRBV12-4 | TGTGCCAGCAGCCCGACAGACAGGGGGTCAGAGACCCAGTACTTC | CASSPTDRGSETQYF
. | TRBJ1-2 | . | TRBV12-3/TRBV12-4 | TGTGCCAGCAGTTTAAATTGGGGAACCTATGGCTACACCTTC | CASSLNWGTYGYTF
TRBD2 | TRBJ2-3 | few | TRBV6-1 | TGTGCCACCATAGCGGGGGGCATCACAGATACGCAGTATTTT | CATIAGGITDTQYF
. | TRBJ2-5 | . | TRBV20-1 | TGCAGTGCTAGGGACATAGAAGGGGTGGATGAGACCCAGTACTTC | CSARDIEGVDETQYF
TRBD1 | TRBJ2-3 | few | TRBV14 | TGTGCCAGCAGCCACGGGCAGGGGGCCACAGATACGCAGTATTTT | CASSHGQGATDTQYF
. | TRBJ2-7 | . | TRBV3-1 | TGTGCCAGCAGCCAAGATTACCAGATACTTTACGAGCAGTACTTC | CASSQDYQILYEQYF
. | TRBJ2-2 | . | TRBV9 | TGTGCCAGCAGCTTTGGAGGGGAACCCGGGGAGCTGTTTTTT | CASSFGGEPGELFF
TRBD2 | TRBJ2-3 | . | TRBV27 | TGTGCCAGCAGACGACTAGCGGGGCTACCCACAGATACGCAGTATTTT | CASRRLAGLPTDTQYF
. | TRBJ2-7 | few | TRBV9 | TGTGCCAGCAGCGTAGTTGGCAGGGGGGACGAGCAGTACTTC | CASSVVGRGDEQYF
TRBD2 | TRBJ2-3 | few | TRBV29-1 | TGCAGCGTTCCTTCCCCGGAGCGGGGGGCCGGGGATACGCAGTATTTT | CSVPSPERGAGDTQYF
. | TRBJ2-2 | few | TRBV12-3/TRBV12-4 | TGTGTCCTCGGTTTAGAGGCCGGGGAGCTGTTTTTT | CVLGLEAGELFF
. | TRBJ2-1 | . | TRBV11-2 | TGTGCCAGCACCCGCAGCAGTGCCAATGAGCAGTTCTTC | CASTRSSANEQFF